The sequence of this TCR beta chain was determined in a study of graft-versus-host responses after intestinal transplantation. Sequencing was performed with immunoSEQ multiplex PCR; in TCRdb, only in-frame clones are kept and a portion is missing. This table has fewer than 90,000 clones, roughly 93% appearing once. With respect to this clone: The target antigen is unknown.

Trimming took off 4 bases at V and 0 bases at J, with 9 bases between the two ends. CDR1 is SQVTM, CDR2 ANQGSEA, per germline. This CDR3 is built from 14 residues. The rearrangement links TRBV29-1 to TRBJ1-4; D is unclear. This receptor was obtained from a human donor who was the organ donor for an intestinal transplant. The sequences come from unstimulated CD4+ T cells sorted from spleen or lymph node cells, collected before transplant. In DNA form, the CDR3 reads TGCAGCGTTGGGCCTGGGACAACTAATGAAAAACTGTTTTTT. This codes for CSVGPGTTNEKLFF.